A selection of T cell receptor beta chains follows, all from one sample in a study of T cell responses to AZD1222 COVID-19 vaccine. The repertoire was sequenced with immunoSEQ multiplex PCR; TCRdb's copy has only in-frame clones and lacks some. This sample yields around 95,000 clones, of which roughly 90% are seen a single time; around 1.8% belongs to the top ten. Material: peripheral blood, obtained on day 0 of AZD1222 vaccination. These receptors were taken from an adult in good health. Each CDR3 is given with its conserved first and last residue. A D gene is named only where the DNA matches it firmly. Only part of the rows carry a size: once, few, many, or a class if the clone is expanded.

J gene: TRBJ1-4; clone size: NA; D gene: NA; V gene: TRBV5-8; CDR3 protein: CASSSREGGNEKLFF; CDR3 DNA: TGTGCCAGCAGCTCACGGGAGGGCGGTAATGAAAAACTGTTTTTT
J gene: TRBJ1-1; clone size: NA; D gene: NA; V gene: TRBV27; CDR3 protein: CASSVGVIGAGFTEAFF; CDR3 DNA: TGTGCCAGCAGCGTGGGGGTTATTGGGGCGGGGTTCACTGAAGCTTTCTTT
J gene: TRBJ1-2; clone size: NA; D gene: NA; V gene: TRBV3-1/TRBV3-2; CDR3 protein: CASFPGRENGYTF; CDR3 DNA: TGTGCCAGCTTCCCTGGGCGGGAGAATGGCTACACCTTC
J gene: TRBJ2-3; clone size: once; D gene: TRBD2; V gene: TRBV4-3; CDR3 protein: CASSRYGTSEQYF; CDR3 DNA: TGCGCCAGCAGCCGCTACGGGACTAGCGAGCAGTATTTT
J gene: TRBJ1-1; clone size: NA; D gene: NA; V gene: TRBV27; CDR3 protein: CASSFEWAGNTEAFF; CDR3 DNA: TGTGCCAGCAGTTTCGAGTGGGCGGGGAACACTGAAGCTTTCTTT
J gene: TRBJ1-2; clone size: NA; D gene: NA; V gene: TRBV3-1/TRBV3-2; CDR3 protein: CASSQVSYNRASYGYTF; CDR3 DNA: TGTGCCAGCAGCCAAGTAAGCTACAATCGGGCTAGCTATGGCTACACCTTC
J gene: TRBJ2-3; clone size: NA; D gene: NA; V gene: TRBV5-4; CDR3 protein: CASSFLGDTQYF; CDR3 DNA: TGTGCCAGCAGCTTCTTAGGCGATACGCAGTATTTT
J gene: TRBJ1-2; clone size: NA; D gene: NA; V gene: TRBV7-3; CDR3 protein: CASSLMGGSDYGYTF; CDR3 DNA: TGTGCCAGCAGCTTAATGGGCGGATCTGACTATGGCTACACCTTC
J gene: TRBJ2-7; clone size: NA; D gene: NA; V gene: TRBV9; CDR3 protein: CASSPDTYEQYF; CDR3 DNA: TGTGCCAGCAGCCCGGACACCTACGAGCAGTACTTC
J gene: TRBJ2-1; clone size: NA; D gene: NA; V gene: TRBV4-1; CDR3 protein: CASSQEPSPYNEQFF; CDR3 DNA: TGCGCCAGCAGCCAAGAACCATCGCCCTACAATGAGCAGTTCTTC
J gene: TRBJ2-1; clone size: few; D gene: NA; V gene: TRBV6-2/TRBV6-3; CDR3 protein: CASSGTVKYNEQFF; CDR3 DNA: TGTGCCAGCAGCGGGACGGTAAAATACAATGAGCAGTTCTTC
J gene: TRBJ2-3; clone size: NA; D gene: NA; V gene: TRBV4-1; CDR3 protein: CASGGKDRSTDTQYF; CDR3 DNA: TGCGCCAGCGGCGGCAAAGACAGGAGCACAGATACGCAGTATTTT
J gene: TRBJ1-5; clone size: once; D gene: NA; V gene: TRBV7-6; CDR3 protein: CASSLGQVGPQHF; CDR3 DNA: TGTGCCAGCAGCTTAGGGCAGGTCGGCCCCCAGCATTTT
J gene: TRBJ1-2; clone size: once; D gene: TRBD1; V gene: TRBV28; CDR3 protein: CASSYDRGKNGYTF; CDR3 DNA: TGTGCCAGCAGTTACGACAGGGGTAAGAATGGCTACACCTTC
J gene: TRBJ2-7; clone size: NA; D gene: NA; V gene: TRBV7-2; CDR3 protein: CASSFGIFYEQYF; CDR3 DNA: TGTGCCAGCAGCTTTGGCATATTCTACGAGCAGTACTTC
J gene: TRBJ2-2; clone size: NA; D gene: NA; V gene: TRBV30; CDR3 protein: CAWKTLGDTGELFF; CDR3 DNA: TGTGCCTGGAAGACTCTTGGGGACACCGGGGAGCTGTTTTTT
J gene: TRBJ1-4; clone size: NA; D gene: NA; V gene: TRBV25-1; CDR3 protein: CASSGSGSTNEKLFF; CDR3 DNA: TGTGCCAGCAGTGGCTCAGGGTCGACTAATGAAAAACTGTTTTTT
J gene: TRBJ2-1; clone size: NA; D gene: NA; V gene: TRBV19; CDR3 protein: CASSNQGDLPYNEQFF; CDR3 DNA: TGTGCCAGTAGTAACCAAGGGGATCTGCCCTACAATGAGCAGTTCTTC
J gene: TRBJ2-1; clone size: NA; D gene: TRBD2; V gene: TRBV9; CDR3 protein: CASSVEPAGAYGEQFF; CDR3 DNA: TGTGCCAGCAGCGTAGAGCCAGCGGGGGCCTACGGTGAGCAGTTCTTC
J gene: TRBJ2-1; clone size: NA; D gene: NA; V gene: TRBV7-3; CDR3 protein: CASRLTGTSYNEQFF; CDR3 DNA: TGTGCCAGCAGACTCACAGGGACCTCCTACAATGAGCAGTTCTTC
J gene: TRBJ2-1; clone size: NA; D gene: TRBD2; V gene: TRBV28; CDR3 protein: CASRNGAGGPRGEQFF; CDR3 DNA: TGTGCCAGCAGAAATGGGGCGGGAGGGCCCCGGGGTGAGCAGTTCTTC
J gene: TRBJ2-7; clone size: NA; D gene: NA; V gene: TRBV21-1; CDR3 protein: CASSKDLRTSGFYEQYF; CDR3 DNA: TGTGCCAGCAGCAAAGATCTCAGGACTAGCGGCTTCTACGAGCAGTACTTC
J gene: TRBJ1-5; clone size: NA; D gene: NA; V gene: TRBV7-9; CDR3 protein: CASSGTGSNQPQHF; CDR3 DNA: TGTGCCAGCAGTGGAACAGGGAGCAATCAGCCCCAGCATTTT
J gene: TRBJ1-1; clone size: NA; D gene: NA; V gene: TRBV5-6; CDR3 protein: CASSGGSDTEAFF; CDR3 DNA: TGTGCCAGCAGCGGGGGTTCGGACACTGAAGCTTTCTTT
J gene: TRBJ1-1; clone size: NA; D gene: TRBD1; V gene: TRBV28; CDR3 protein: CASRTSFRGLNTEAFF; CDR3 DNA: TGTGCCAGCAGGACCTCGTTTAGGGGGCTGAACACTGAAGCTTTCTTT